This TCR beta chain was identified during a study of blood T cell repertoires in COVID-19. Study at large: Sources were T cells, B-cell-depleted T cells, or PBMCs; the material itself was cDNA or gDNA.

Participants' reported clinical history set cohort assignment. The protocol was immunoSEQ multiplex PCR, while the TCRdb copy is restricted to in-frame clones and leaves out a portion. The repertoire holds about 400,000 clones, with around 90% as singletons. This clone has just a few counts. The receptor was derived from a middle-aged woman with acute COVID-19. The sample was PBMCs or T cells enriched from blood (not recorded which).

Here the CDR3 reads CASRLGGVSYEQYF. The CDR3, as DNA: TGTGCCAGCCGTCTGGGGGGGGTCTCCTACGAGCAGTACTTC. This chain connects TRBV7-2 to TRBJ2-7; 7 nucleotides agree with TRBD2. The CDR3 is 14 residues long. J was trimmed by 0 bases and V by 8 bases; bases with no gene match: 7. Germline V gives CDR1 SGHTA, CDR2 FQGNSA.